This TCR beta chain was captured in a study of blood T cell repertoires in COVID-19. The CDR3 has 15 amino acids. Germline loops: CDR1 MDHEN, CDR2 SYDVKM. Trimming stripped 2 bases from V and 4 bases from J, with 14 bases between. Sequencing used immunoSEQ multiplex PCR; TCRdb keeps in-frame clones, though not all of them. The sample has approximately 260,000 clones, approximately 88% seen once. The TCR comes from a woman aged 40 to 50 with acute COVID-19. Sequenced: PBMCs or T cells enriched from blood (not recorded which). The chain has TRBV28 and TRBJ1-2, with a weak D call TRBD1 (5 bases). The CDR3 nucleotides read TGTGCCAGCAGTTTAACATTTCTGGGGGGCTATGGCTACACCTTC. It translates to CASSLTFLGGYGYTF.